This T cell receptor (beta chain) was sequenced during a study of beta chain features in type 1 diabetes. Points from the study as a whole: A pattern of fewer insertions and more deletions at VDJ junctions was seen in type 1 diabetes patients. Researchers reported that naive, central memory and Treg TCRB repertoires appeared more similar in patients than in healthy donors.

The germline CDR1 and CDR2 sequences are SGDLS and YYNGEE. V lost 5 bases to trimming and J lost 8 bases, with 20 bases between them. The CDR3 totals 15 residues. As for this clone: Its antigen is unknown.

The purity of all sorted populations exceeded 95%. Expressed TCRB transcripts were sequenced after all isolated RNA was converted to cDNA. Sequencing of naive, central memory and regulatory T cell samples gave an average of about 3.57 million reads. Data came from immunoSEQ multiplex PCR; TCRdb stores just in-frame clones and leaves some out. In the table there are roughly 290,000 clones, 8% of which are singletons. The sequence was obtained from a woman aged 18-30 years in good health. The material sequenced was central memory CD4+ T cells from blood. This chain connects TRBV9 to TRBJ2-1; D possibly corresponds to TRBD2 (6 bases). CDR3 coding DNA: TGTGCCAGCAGACCCCCGGGCGGGATGGCGGATGAGCAGTTCTTC. This codes for CASRPPGGMADEQFF.